This T cell receptor (beta chain) was documented in a study of cytomegalovirus exposure and HLA in healthy donors. From germline, CDR1 is ENHRY and CDR2 SYGVKD. The V and J ends lost 6 bases and 4 bases, in that order; junction bases with no gene match: 7. CDR3 length: 15 residues. This clone was counted a single time. Its antigen remains unidentified. Primers: 60 Vbeta forward and 13 Jbeta reverse. Measured with immunoSEQ multiplex PCR; TCRdb has only the in-frame clones, and not every one. The sample consists of around 150,000 clones, roughly nine tenths of them appearing once. Study-wide results and caveats: Most TCR sequences proved rare, with some public TCRs found in many donors. In a later analysis, a missense DCLRE1C variant was linked to TCR beta V- and J-gene trimming. Later work found that TCR association rates differed between HLA loci; DRB1 had the most and HLA-C the fewest.

This TCR came from a woman younger than 45 in good health and CMV-seronegative. The sample taken for sequencing was PBMCs. This rearrangement joins TRBV10-3 to TRBJ2-7; 12 bases are a match to TRBD1. CDR3 region: CAISPGQGARYEQYF. As DNA, the CDR3 is TGTGCCATCAGCCCGGGACAGGGGGCGCGGTACGAGCAGTACTTC.